Listed below are T cell receptor beta chains from one sample, sequenced in a study of blood T cell repertoires in COVID-19. Generated by immunoSEQ multiplex PCR, the TCRdb table keeps only in-frame clones and is missing some. This table has around 90,000 clones, about 80% appearing once. Sequenced input: peripheral blood. The receptors were sampled from a human donor in a cohort sampled during active COVID-19. CDR3s include the opening cysteine and the closing phenylalanine or tryptophan. Fields, in order: clone size, D gene, V gene, J gene, CDR3 DNA, CDR3 protein. The D gene is left open where the match is weak. For some rows the clone size is stated as once, few or many, or as a class when expanded; others skip it.

>-|TRBD2|TRBV3-1/TRBV3-2|TRBJ2-7
TGTGCCAGCAGCCAAGGGACTAGCGGGAGGCTCGGCGAGCAGTACTTC
CASSQGTSGRLGEQYF
>-|TRBD1|TRBV24-1|TRBJ1-1
TGTGCCACCAGTGATTCCGGACAGGTCGTAAAAGCTTTCTTT
CATSDSGQVVKAFF
>-|-|TRBV7-8|TRBJ2-6
TGTGCCAGCAGCCTAGGGGCAGGGGTCTCTGGGGCCAACGTCCTGACTTTC
CASSLGAGVSGANVLTF
>-|-|TRBV28|TRBJ1-2
TGTGCCAGCACCCCGGCCGGAGCCTATGGCTACACCTTC
CASTPAGAYGYTF
>-|-|TRBV7-8|TRBJ2-5
TGTGCCAGCAGTCGCAGGGGTCAAGAGACCCAGTACTTC
CASSRRGQETQYF
>-|TRBD1|TRBV27|TRBJ1-5
TGTGCCAGCAGTTTACGTGGGGGACAGCTCAATCAGCCCCAGCATTTT
CASSLRGGQLNQPQHF
>-|-|TRBV6-5|TRBJ2-5
TGTGCCACTCTACTAGGGAACGGTCAAGAGACCCAGTACTTC
CATLLGNGQETQYF
>-|-|TRBV12-3/TRBV12-4|TRBJ1-2
TGTGCCAGCAGTTTAACGGGGGGGAATGGCTACACCTTC
CASSLTGGNGYTF
>-|-|TRBV5-5|TRBJ2-7
TGTGCCAGCAGCTTTTACGAGCGGGTAGGGGAGCAGTACTTC
CASSFYERVGEQYF
>few|-|TRBV2|TRBJ2-3
TGTGCCAGCAGTGAACCGTTCACAGATACGCAGTATTTT
CASSEPFTDTQYF
>-|-|TRBV5-6|TRBJ1-2
TGTGCCAGCAGCCAGATTAGCGGGGGGCGCTATGGCTACACCTTC
CASSQISGGRYGYTF
>-|-|TRBV2|TRBJ1-2
TGTGCCAGCTTACGAAACAGGGATCTCTATGGCTACACCTTC
CASLRNRDLYGYTF
>once|TRBD1|TRBV4-1|TRBJ2-5
TGCGCCAGCAGCCAAACCGGGACAGGGCAAGAGACCCAGTACTTC
CASSQTGTGQETQYF
>few|-|TRBV11-2|TRBJ2-2
TGTGCCAGCAGCCGATTAGAGTACGCTGGGGAGCTGTTTTTT
CASSRLEYAGELFF
>few|-|TRBV6-4|TRBJ1-2
TGTGCCAGCAGTGACTACCCGGGGGGCGCCGCTGGCTACACCTTC
CASSDYPGGAAGYTF
>-|TRBD2|TRBV18|TRBJ2-3
TGTGCCAGCTCACCAATTGGAGCGGGAGGAAGTGGCACAGATACGCAGTATTTT
CASSPIGAGGSGTDTQYF
>few|TRBD1|TRBV20-1|TRBJ1-2
TGCAGTGCAGGGACAGGGTTCGGCTACACCTTC
CSAGTGFGYTF
>few|TRBD1|TRBV2|TRBJ1-5
TGTGCCAGCAGTGAAATGACAGGGGCTGAGCCCCAGCATTTT
CASSEMTGAEPQHF
>-|-|TRBV30|TRBJ1-3
TGTGCCTGTCAGGACACCTCTTCTGGAAACACCATATATTTT
CACQDTSSGNTIYF
>-|TRBD2|TRBV11-3|TRBJ2-1
TGTGCCTCTGCGCGGGGGGGTAACAATGAGCAGTTCTTC
CASARGGNNEQFF
>-|TRBD1|TRBV25-1|TRBJ2-4
TGTGCCAGCAGTGAAGGGGGACAGGGGCCCCAAAACATTCAGTACTTC
CASSEGGQGPQNIQYF
>-|-|TRBV5-1|TRBJ1-6
TGCGCCAGCAGCCTTTTCGGAGAGGCGGATTCACCCCTCCACTTT
CASSLFGEADSPLHF
>-|-|TRBV30|TRBJ2-1
TGTGCCTGGAGTGGACTAGACTATGAGCAGTTCTTC
CAWSGLDYEQFF
>-|TRBD1|TRBV5-1|TRBJ1-3
TGCGCCAGCAGCGGGGGACAGGCGAGCTCTGGAAACACCATATATTTT
CASSGGQASSGNTIYF
>-|-|TRBV18|TRBJ1-2
TGTGCCAGCTCGCCCCGGTCTGAGGCCTTGGGCTACACCTTC
CASSPRSEALGYTF
>-|-|TRBV5-4|TRBJ2-5
TGTGCCAGCAGCTTGGTGGGGGGCCAAGAGACCCAGTACTTC
CASSLVGGQETQYF
>-|-|TRBV2|TRBJ2-7
TGTGCCAGCAGTGAGAATCGGGGATTCTACGAGCAGTACTTC
CASSENRGFYEQYF
>-|TRBD2|TRBV7-8|TRBJ2-1
TGTGCCAGCAGCTTTACCGGGACTAAGGGGACCGATGAGCAGTTCTTC
CASSFTGTKGTDEQFF
>-|-|TRBV5-1|TRBJ1-4
TGCGCCAGCAGCTCGGGGGGCGGAAATGAAAAACTGTTTTTT
CASSSGGGNEKLFF
>-|TRBD2|TRBV5-1|TRBJ2-3
TGCGCCAGCAGCTCCTCTAGCGGGAGGGCCTCAGATACGCAGTATTTT
CASSSSSGRASDTQYF
>-|TRBD1|TRBV6-5|TRBJ1-2
TGTGCCAGCAGTAAGGCAGGGGGCGAGTATGGCTACACCTTC
CASSKAGGEYGYTF
>-|-|TRBV12-3/TRBV12-4|TRBJ2-5
TGTGCCAGCAGCCTACAGGAGAGAGAGACCCAGTACTTC
CASSLQERETQYF
>-|TRBD1|TRBV6-5|TRBJ1-5
TGTGCCAGCCACAGGGGGAGCAATCAGCCCCAGCATTTT
CASHRGSNQPQHF
>-|TRBD2|TRBV11-2|TRBJ2-7
TGTGCCAGCACCCGGACTAGCGGGGTTTACGAGCAGTACTTC
CASTRTSGVYEQYF
>-|TRBD1|TRBV18|TRBJ1-3
TGTGCCAGCTCACCAGGGACAGTTATAGGCCGGAACACCATATATTTT
CASSPGTVIGRNTIYF
>once|TRBD2|TRBV10-3|TRBJ2-7
TGTGCCATCAGTGTTTCGGCGGGAGAAGGCGAGCAGTACTTC
CAISVSAGEGEQYF
>-|-|TRBV14|TRBJ1-1
TGTGCCAGCAGCGCGCAGGGTTTTGGGAGGATCGCTGAAGCTTTCTTT
CASSAQGFGRIAEAFF
>-|TRBD1|TRBV19|TRBJ2-7
TGTGCCAGCGGCGACAGGGATTACGAGCAGTACTTC
CASGDRDYEQYF
>-|-|TRBV5-5|TRBJ1-5
TGTGCCAGCAGCTTCACGACAGGCAATCAGCCCCAGCATTTT
CASSFTTGNQPQHF
>once|TRBD2|TRBV5-1|TRBJ2-7
TGCGCCAGCAGCTTGGACGTCGGGGGGACCTACGAGCAGTACTTC
CASSLDVGGTYEQYF